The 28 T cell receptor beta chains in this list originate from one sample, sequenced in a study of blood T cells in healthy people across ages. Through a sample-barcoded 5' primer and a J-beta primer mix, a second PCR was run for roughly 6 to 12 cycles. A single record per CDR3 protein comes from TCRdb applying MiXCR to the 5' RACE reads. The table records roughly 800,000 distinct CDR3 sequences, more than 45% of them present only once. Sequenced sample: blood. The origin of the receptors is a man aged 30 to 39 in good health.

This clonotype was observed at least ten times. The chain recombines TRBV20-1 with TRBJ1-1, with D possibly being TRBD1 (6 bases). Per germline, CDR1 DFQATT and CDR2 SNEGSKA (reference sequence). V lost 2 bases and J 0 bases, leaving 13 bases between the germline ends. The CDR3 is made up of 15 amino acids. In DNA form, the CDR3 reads TGCAGTGCTAGAACGCAGGACAGATTGAACACTGAAGCTTTCTTT. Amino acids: CSARTQDRLNTEAFF.

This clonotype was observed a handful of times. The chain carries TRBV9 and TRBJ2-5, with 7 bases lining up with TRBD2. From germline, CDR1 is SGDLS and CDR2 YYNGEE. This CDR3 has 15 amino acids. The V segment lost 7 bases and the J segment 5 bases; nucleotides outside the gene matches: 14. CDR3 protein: CASAVRGGEGETQYF. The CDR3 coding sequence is TGTGCCAGCGCGGTACGAGGAGGGGAGGGTGAGACCCAGTACTTC.

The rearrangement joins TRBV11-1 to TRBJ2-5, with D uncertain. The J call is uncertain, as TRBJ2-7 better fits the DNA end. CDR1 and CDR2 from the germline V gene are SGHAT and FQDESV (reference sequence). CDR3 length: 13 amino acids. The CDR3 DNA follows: TGTGCCAGCAGCTTTAAGTGGCCTGACGAGCAGTACTTC. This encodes CASSFKWPDEQYF.

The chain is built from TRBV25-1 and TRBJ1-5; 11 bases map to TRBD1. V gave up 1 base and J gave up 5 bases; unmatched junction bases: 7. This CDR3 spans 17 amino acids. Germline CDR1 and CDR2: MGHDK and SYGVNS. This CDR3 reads CASSEFLGQGGDQPQHF. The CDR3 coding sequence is TGTGCCAGCAGTGAATTTCTGGGACAGGGGGGCGATCAGCCCCAGCATTTT.

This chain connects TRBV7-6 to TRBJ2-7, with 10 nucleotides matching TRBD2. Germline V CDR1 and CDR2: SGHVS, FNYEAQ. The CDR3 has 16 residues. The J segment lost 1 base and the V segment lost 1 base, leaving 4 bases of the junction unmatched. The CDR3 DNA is TGTGCCAGCAGCTTAGGCCTAGCGGGAGAATCCTACGAGCAGTACTTC. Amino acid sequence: CASSLGLAGESYEQYF.

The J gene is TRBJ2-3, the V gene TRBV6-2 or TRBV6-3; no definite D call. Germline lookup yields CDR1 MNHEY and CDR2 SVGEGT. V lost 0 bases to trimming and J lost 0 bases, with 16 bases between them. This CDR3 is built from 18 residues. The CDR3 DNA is TGTGCCAGCAGTTACTCTACCGGAGTGGCTACTAGCACAGATACGCAGTATTTT. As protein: CASSYSTGVATSTDTQYF.

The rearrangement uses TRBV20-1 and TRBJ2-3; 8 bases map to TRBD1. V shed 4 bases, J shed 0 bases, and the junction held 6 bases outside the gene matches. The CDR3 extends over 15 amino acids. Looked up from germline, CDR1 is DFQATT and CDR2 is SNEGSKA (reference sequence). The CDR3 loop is CSATPGGTSTDTQYF. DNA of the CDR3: TGCAGTGCTACGCCAGGGGGCACTAGCACAGATACGCAGTATTTT.

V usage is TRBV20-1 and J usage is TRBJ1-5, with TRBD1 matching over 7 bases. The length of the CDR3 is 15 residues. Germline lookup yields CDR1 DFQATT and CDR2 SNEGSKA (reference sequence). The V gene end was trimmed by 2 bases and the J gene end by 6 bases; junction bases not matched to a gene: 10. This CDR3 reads CSARPPDRVGQPQHF. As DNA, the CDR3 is TGCAGTGCTAGACCTCCCGACAGGGTGGGTCAGCCCCAGCATTTT.

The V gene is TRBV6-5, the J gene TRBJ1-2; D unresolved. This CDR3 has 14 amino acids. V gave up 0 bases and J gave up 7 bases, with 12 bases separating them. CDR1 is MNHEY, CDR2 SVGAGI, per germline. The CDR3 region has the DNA TGTGCCAGCAGTTACTCGCTTTATAGGGCTGGCTACACCTTC. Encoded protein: CASSYSLYRAGYTF.

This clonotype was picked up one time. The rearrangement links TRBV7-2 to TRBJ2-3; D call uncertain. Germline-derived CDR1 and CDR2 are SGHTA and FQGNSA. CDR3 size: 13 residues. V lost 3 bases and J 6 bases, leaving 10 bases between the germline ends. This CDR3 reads CASSFRGRDTQYF. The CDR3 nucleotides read TGTGCCAGCAGCTTCCGTGGTAGGGATACGCAGTATTTT.

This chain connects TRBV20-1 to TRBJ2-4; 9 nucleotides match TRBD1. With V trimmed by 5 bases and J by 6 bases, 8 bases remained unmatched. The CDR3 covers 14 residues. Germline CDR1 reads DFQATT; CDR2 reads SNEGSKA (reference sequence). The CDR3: CSAQRRQGVNIQYF. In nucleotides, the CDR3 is TGCAGTGCTCAAAGACGACAGGGGGTAAACATTCAGTACTTC.

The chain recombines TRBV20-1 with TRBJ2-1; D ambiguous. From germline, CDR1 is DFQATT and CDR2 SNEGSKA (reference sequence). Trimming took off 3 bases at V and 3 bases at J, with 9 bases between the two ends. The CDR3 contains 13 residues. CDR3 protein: CSASRANYNEQFF. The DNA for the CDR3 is TGCAGTGCTAGCCGGGCGAACTACAATGAGCAGTTCTTC.

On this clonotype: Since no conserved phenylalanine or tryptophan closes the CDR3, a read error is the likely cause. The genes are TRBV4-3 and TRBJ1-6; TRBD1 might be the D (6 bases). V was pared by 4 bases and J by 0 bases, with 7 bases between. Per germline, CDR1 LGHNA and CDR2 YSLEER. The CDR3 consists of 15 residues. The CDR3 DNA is TGCGCCAGCAGCCGGGGGCCCTCCTATAATTCACCCCTCCACTCT. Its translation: CASSRGPSYNSPLHS.

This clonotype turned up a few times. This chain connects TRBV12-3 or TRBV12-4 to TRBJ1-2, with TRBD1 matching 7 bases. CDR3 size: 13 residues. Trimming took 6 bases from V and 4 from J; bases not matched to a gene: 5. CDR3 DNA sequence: TGTGCCAGCAGAGGGGACAGCATCTATGGCTACACCTTC. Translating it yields CASRGDSIYGYTF.

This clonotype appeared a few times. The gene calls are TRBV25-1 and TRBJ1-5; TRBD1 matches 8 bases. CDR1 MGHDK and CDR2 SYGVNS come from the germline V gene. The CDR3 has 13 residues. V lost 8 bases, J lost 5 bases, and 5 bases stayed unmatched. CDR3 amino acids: CASGGQGHQPQHF. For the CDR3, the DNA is TGTGCCAGCGGCGGACAGGGACATCAGCCCCAGCATTTT.

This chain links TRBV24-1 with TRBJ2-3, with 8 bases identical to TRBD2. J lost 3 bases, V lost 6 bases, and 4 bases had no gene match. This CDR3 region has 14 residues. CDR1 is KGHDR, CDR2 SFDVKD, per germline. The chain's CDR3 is CATSRGLVTDTQYF. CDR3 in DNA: TGTGCCACCAGTAGGGGACTAGTGACAGATACGCAGTATTTT.

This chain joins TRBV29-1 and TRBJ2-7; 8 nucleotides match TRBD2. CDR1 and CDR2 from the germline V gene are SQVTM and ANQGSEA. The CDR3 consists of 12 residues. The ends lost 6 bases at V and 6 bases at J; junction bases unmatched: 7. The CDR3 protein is CSVATSVSEQYF. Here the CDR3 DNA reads TGCAGCGTCGCGACTAGCGTGAGCGAGCAGTACTTC.

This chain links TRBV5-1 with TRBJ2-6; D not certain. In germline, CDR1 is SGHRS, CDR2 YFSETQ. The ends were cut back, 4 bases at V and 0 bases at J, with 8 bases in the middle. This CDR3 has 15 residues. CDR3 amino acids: CASSTTSSGANVLTF. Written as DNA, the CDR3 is TGCGCCAGCAGCACGACCTCCTCTGGGGCCAACGTCCTGACTTTC.

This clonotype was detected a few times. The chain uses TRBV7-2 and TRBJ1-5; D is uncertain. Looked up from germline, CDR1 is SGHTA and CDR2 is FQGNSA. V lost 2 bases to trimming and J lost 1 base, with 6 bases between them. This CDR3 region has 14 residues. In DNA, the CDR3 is TGTGCCAGCAGCTTACATTGGAGCAATCAGCCCCAGCATTTT. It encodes CASSLHWSNQPQHF.

The DNA of the CDR3 is TGTGCCAGCAGCCAAGATCGGGCAGAATCAGATACGCAGTATTTT. Translated: CASSQDRAESDTQYF. The chain employs TRBV4-2 and TRBJ2-3; D is undetermined. Germline CDR1 LGHNA, CDR2 YNFKEQ. The CDR3 has 15 residues. Deletions cut 0 bases from V and 4 bases from J, with 11 bases between.

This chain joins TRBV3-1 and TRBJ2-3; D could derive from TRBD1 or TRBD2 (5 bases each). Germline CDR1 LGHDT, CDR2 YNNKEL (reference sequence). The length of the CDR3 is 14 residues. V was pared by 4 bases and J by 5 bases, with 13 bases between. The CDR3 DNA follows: TGTGCCAGCAGCCCCCGGGACCCCTTAGATACGCAGTATTTT. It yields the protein CASSPRDPLDTQYF.

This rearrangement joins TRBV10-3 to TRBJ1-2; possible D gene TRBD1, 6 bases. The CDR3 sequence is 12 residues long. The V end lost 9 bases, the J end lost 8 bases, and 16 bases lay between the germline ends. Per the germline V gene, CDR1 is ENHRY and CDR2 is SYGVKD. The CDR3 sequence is CAIQDRSRGYTF. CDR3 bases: TGTGCCATACAAGACAGGAGTCGAGGCTACACCTTC.

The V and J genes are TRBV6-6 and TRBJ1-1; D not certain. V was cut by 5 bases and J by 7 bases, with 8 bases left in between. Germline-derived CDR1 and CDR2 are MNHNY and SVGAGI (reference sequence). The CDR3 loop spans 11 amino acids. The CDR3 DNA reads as TGTGCCAGCAGTGGGGAGGGTGAAGCTTTCTTT. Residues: CASSGEGEAFF.

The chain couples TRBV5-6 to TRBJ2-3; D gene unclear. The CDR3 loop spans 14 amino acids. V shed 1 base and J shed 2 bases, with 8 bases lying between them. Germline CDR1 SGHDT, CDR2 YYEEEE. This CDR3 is CASSLKRPTDTQYF. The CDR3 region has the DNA TGTGCCAGCAGCTTGAAGCGCCCCACAGATACGCAGTATTTT.

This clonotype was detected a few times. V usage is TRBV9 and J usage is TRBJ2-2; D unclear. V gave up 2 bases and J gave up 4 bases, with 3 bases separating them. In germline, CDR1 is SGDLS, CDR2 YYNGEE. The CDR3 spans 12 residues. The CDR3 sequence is CASSVSTGELFF. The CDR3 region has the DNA TGTGCCAGCAGCGTTAGCACCGGGGAGCTGTTTTTT.

CDR3 in DNA: TGTGCCAGCAAGCTCCGCGCCTTCGGAGGGTCGACCGGGGAGCTGTTTTTT. Translating gives CASKLRAFGGSTGELFF. The chain is built from TRBV6-1 and TRBJ2-2, with D possibly being TRBD2 (6 bases). Trimming took off 7 bases at V and 5 bases at J, with 23 bases between the two ends. Germline CDR1 and CDR2: MNHNS and SASEGT. The length of the CDR3 is 17 residues.

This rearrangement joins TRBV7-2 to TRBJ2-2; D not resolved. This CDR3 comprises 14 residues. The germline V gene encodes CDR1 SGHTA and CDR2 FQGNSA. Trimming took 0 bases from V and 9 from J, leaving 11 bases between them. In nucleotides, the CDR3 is TGTGCCAGCAGCTTAGCCCAGTGGACCAGGGAGCTGTTTTTT. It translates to CASSLAQWTRELFF.

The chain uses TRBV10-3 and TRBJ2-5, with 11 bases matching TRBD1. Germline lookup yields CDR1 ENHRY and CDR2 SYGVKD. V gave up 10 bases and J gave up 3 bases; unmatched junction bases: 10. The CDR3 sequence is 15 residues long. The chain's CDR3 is CATGTGTGGEETQYF. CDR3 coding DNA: TGTGCCACCGGAACCGGGACAGGGGGGGAAGAGACCCAGTACTTC.